Listed here are 26 T cell receptor beta chains from one sample, sequenced in a study of Tregs in tolerant kidney transplant recipients. Data came from immunoSEQ multiplex PCR; TCRdb stores just in-frame clones and leaves some out. The sample yields about 83,000 clones, roughly 98% seen once. The starting material was CD4+ T cells from blood, obtained before the transplant. These receptors originate from a human donor who received a combined kidney and bone marrow transplant.

The chain uses TRBV7-8 and TRBJ1-6; no firm D call. The V end was cut by 3 bases, the J end by 2 bases, with 5 bases between. The CDR3 has 14 amino acids. Per germline, CDR1 SGHVS and CDR2 FQNEAQ. The CDR3 DNA follows: TGTGCCAGCAGCTTTGGCACCTATAATTCACCCCTCCACTTT. This encodes CASSFGTYNSPLHF.

This chain joins TRBV27 and TRBJ2-6; D unresolved. V gave up 7 bases and J gave up 0 bases, with 16 bases separating them. CDR1 is MNHEY, CDR2 SMNVEV, per germline (reference sequence). The CDR3 spans 17 residues. CDR3 sequence reads: CASTVWRSPSGANVLTF. The CDR3 DNA is TGTGCCAGCACTGTTTGGAGATCCCCCTCTGGGGCCAACGTCCTGACTTTC.

This clone was observed once. This chain links TRBV2 with TRBJ2-4, with 8 bases aligning to TRBD2. From germline, CDR1 is SNHLY and CDR2 FYNNEI. The trim removed 6 bases at V and 6 bases at J, leaving 10 bases unmatched. The CDR3 covers 15 residues. CDR3 nucleotides: TGTGCCAGCAGGGGGACTACGGGGGGGCCAAACATTCAGTACTTC. It is translated as CASRGTTGGPNIQYF.

This chain joins TRBV14 and TRBJ2-2; 8 bases are shared with TRBD1. The CDR3 is 16 residues long. The germline V gene has CDR1 SGHDN and CDR2 FVKESK. With V trimmed by 4 bases and J by 1 base, 5 bases remained unmatched. CDR3 nucleotide sequence: TGTGCCAGCAGCCGCAATACAGGGGGGAACACCGGGGAGCTGTTTTTT. Amino acid sequence: CASSRNTGGNTGELFF. The full variable domain, rest sourced from reference TRBV14 and TRBJ2-2, is EAGVTQFPSHSVIEKGQTVTLRCDPISGHDNLYWYRRVMGKEIKFLLHFVKESKQDESGMPNNRFLAERTGGTYSTLKVQPAELEDSGVYFCASSRNTGGNTGELFFGEGSRLTVL.

The chain combines TRBV4-3 with TRBJ2-1; D might be TRBD2 (5 bases). Deletions cut 1 base from V and 3 bases from J, with 10 bases between. The CDR3 is made up of 15 amino acids. CDR1 is LGHNA and CDR2 is YSLEER in the germline V gene. The CDR3 protein is CASSQVGGFYNEQFF. The CDR3 coding sequence is TGCGCCAGCAGCCAAGTTGGAGGTTTCTACAATGAGCAGTTCTTC.

This chain uses TRBV27 with TRBJ1-6; 8 bases line up with TRBD1. CDR3 length equals 15 residues. V lost 4 bases to trimming and J lost 8 bases; unmatched junction nucleotides: 7. Germline loops: CDR1 MNHEY, CDR2 SMNVEV (reference sequence). As DNA, the CDR3 is TGTGCCAGCAGTTCAGGGGGCGCGTATGATTCACCCCTCCACTTT. Protein sequence: CASSSGGAYDSPLHF.

The chain recombines TRBV14 with TRBJ2-1; 7 nucleotides agree with TRBD1. Germline-derived CDR1 and CDR2 are SGHDN and FVKESK. J was trimmed by 6 bases and V by 7 bases; bases with no gene match: 3. This CDR3 has 12 amino acids. The CDR3 region has the DNA TGTGCCAGCAAGGGGACAGCCAATGAGCAGTTCTTC. This encodes CASKGTANEQFF.

This chain links TRBV4-2 with TRBJ1-3; D may be TRBD1 (5 bases). Germline assignment: CDR1 LGHNA and CDR2 YNFKEQ. The CDR3 loop spans 15 amino acids. With 1 base removed from V and 7 bases from J, the gap between germline ends came to 14 bases. The CDR3 here is CASSQGGGIRNTIYF. The CDR3 nucleotides read TGTGCCAGCAGCCAAGGGGGGGGTATTAGGAACACCATATATTTT.

This chain uses TRBV5-1 with TRBJ2-7; 7 bases map to TRBD2. Per the germline V gene, CDR1 is SGHRS and CDR2 is YFSETQ. The CDR3 loop spans 16 amino acids. The trim removed 4 bases at V and 4 bases at J, leaving 14 bases unmatched. For the CDR3, the DNA is TGCGCCAGCAGCCGAGAACCGGGACTAAACTCTTACGAGCAGTACTTC. Translating gives CASSREPGLNSYEQYF.

In regard to this clone: The sample has other DNA sequences that encode this CDR3 too. V usage is TRBV19 and J usage is TRBJ2-7, with 7 bases matching TRBD1. V was pared by 4 bases and J by 0 bases, with 3 bases of the junction left unmatched. The length of the CDR3 is 14 residues. Germline CDR1 is LNHDA and CDR2 is SQIVND (reference sequence). CDR3 protein: CASSTGTASYEQYF. CDR3 coding DNA: TGTGCCAGTAGTACCGGGACAGCCTCCTACGAGCAGTACTTC.

The chain uses TRBV5-4 and TRBJ2-5; D is possibly TRBD2 (5 bases). Trimming pared 1 base from V and 5 bases from J, leaving 12 bases between. The CDR3 runs 14 residues. Germline V gene lookup returns CDR1 SGHNT and CDR2 YYREEE (reference sequence). The chain's CDR3 is CASSLMGSGETQYF. The CDR3 nucleotides are TGTGCCAGCAGCTTGATGGGTTCGGGGGAGACCCAGTACTTC.

V gene TRBV20-1 combines with J gene TRBJ2-3; weak D call: TRBD1 (5 bases). The CDR3 spans 11 residues. CDR1 DFQATT and CDR2 SNEGSKA come from the germline V gene (reference sequence). V lost 6 bases and J 11 bases, leaving 15 bases between the germline ends. CDR3: CSATRASMQYF. CDR3 nucleotide sequence: TGCAGTGCCACCAGGGCGTCTATGCAGTATTTT.

This sequence joins TRBV7-8 and TRBJ2-7, with D maybe TRBD2 (7 bases). The CDR3 contains 15 residues. V lost 5 bases and J 6 bases, leaving 20 bases between the germline ends. The germline CDR1 and CDR2 sequences are SGHVS and FQNEAQ. The CDR3 region has the DNA TGTGCCAGCAGCCTAGGGGCGGGGGCATTTGGCGAGCAGTACTTC. Translation: CASSLGAGAFGEQYF.

J is TRBJ1-5 and V is TRBV18; D may be TRBD1 (5 bases). There are 15 residues in the CDR3. Trimming removed 3 bases from V and 11 bases from J, with 20 bases in between. Germline V gene sequence: CDR1 KGHSH, CDR2 LQKENI. CDR3 nucleotide sequence: TGTGCCAGCTCACCGGTTGGACAACCTTCGTCAGCCCAGCATTTT. It yields the protein CASSPVGQPSSAQHF.

The chain uses TRBV5-1 and TRBJ1-6; 11 bases agree with TRBD1. This CDR3 region has 16 residues. The germline CDR1 and CDR2 sequences are SGHRS and YFSETQ. V lost 5 bases and J lost 8; bases outside the gene matches: 9. The CDR3 coding sequence is TGCGCCAGCAGTCCCGGGACAGGGGGGAGGGATTCACCCCTCCACTTT. Translated: CASSPGTGGRDSPLHF.

The CDR3 nucleotides read TGTGCCAGCTCACATCAACCGGGACAAGGCCTGAACACTGAAGCTTTCTTT. Amino acids: CASSHQPGQGLNTEAFF. This chain links TRBV18 with TRBJ1-1; tentative D call: TRBD1 (6 bases). Germline loops: CDR1 KGHSH, CDR2 LQKENI. Trimming left V 4 bases short and J 0 bases short, with 18 bases between. The CDR3 sequence is 17 residues long.

The chain combines TRBV5-1 with TRBJ2-3; 14 nucleotides line up with TRBD2. This CDR3 contains 17 residues. From germline, CDR1 is SGHRS and CDR2 YFSETQ. V dropped 7 bases and J dropped 4; count of bases not matched to a gene: 11. CDR3 residues: CASRSGTSGSVADTQYF. CDR3 DNA: TGCGCCAGCCGTAGTGGGACTAGCGGGAGTGTGGCAGATACGCAGTATTTT.

The chain uses TRBV21-1 and TRBJ1-3; whether TRBD1, the table's D call, matches the DNA was not checked. TRBV21-1 is designated a pseudogene. This CDR3 comprises 18 residues. The CDR3 reads CASSKGSEGDCSGNTIYF. In DNA, the CDR3 is TGTGCCAGCAGCAAAGGGTCGGAAGGGGATTGCTCTGGAAACACCATATATTTT.

About this clone: At one end, the junction sequence differs from germline, possibly due to a read error. Other DNA sequences in this sample translate to the same CDR3. J is TRBJ2-7 and V is TRBV18; unclear D gene. This CDR3 region has 13 residues. CDR1 and CDR2 from the germline V gene are KGHSH and LQKENI. CDR3 sequence reads: CASSPPSSYEQYF. DNA of the CDR3: TGTGCCAGCTCCCCACCCTCGTCCTACGAGCAGTACTTC.

The chain recombines TRBV6-5 with TRBJ2-3; a possible D gene is TRBD2 (6 bases). CDR1 and CDR2 from the germline V gene are MNHEY and SVGAGI. The V end lost 5 bases, the J end lost 9 bases, and 15 bases lay between the germline ends. The CDR3 has 13 residues. The CDR3 nucleotides read TGTGCCAGCAGTCGGGACTCCCCGGGGACGCAGTATTTT. This codes for CASSRDSPGTQYF.

This sequence joins TRBV7-2 and TRBJ2-3, with 9 bases fitting TRBD2. CDR3 length: 14 amino acids. J lost 5 bases, V lost 3 bases, and 3 bases had no gene match. Per germline, CDR1 SGHTA and CDR2 FQGNSA. The CDR3 DNA follows: TGTGCCAGCAGCTTCGTTAGCGGGGGAGATACGCAGTATTTT. Translation gives CASSFVSGGDTQYF.

The CDR3 DNA sequence: TGTGCCAGCAAAACAGGCCTGACCAGGGGCATTCAGTACTTC. It is translated as CASKTGLTRGIQYF. V and J are TRBV11-3 and TRBJ2-4; a weak D match, TRBD1 (6 bases). The CDR3 runs to 14 residues. V was trimmed by 7 bases and J by 9 bases, leaving 19 bases between them. CDR1 SGHNT and CDR2 YENEEA come from the germline V gene. The full variable domain, its missing parts supplied by reference TRBV11-3 and TRBJ2-4, is EAGVVQSPRYKIIEKKQPVAFWCNPISGHNTLYWYLQNLGQGPELLIRYENEEAVDDSQLPKDRFSAERLKGVDSTLKIQPAELGDSAVYLCASKTGLTRGIQYFGAGTRLSVL.

In nucleotides, the CDR3 is TGTGCCAGCAGTTTATCTGACTATGGCTACACCTTC. Residues: CASSLSDYGYTF. V gene TRBV28 combines with J gene TRBJ1-2; D is undetermined. Trimming removed 1 base from V and 3 bases from J, with 3 bases in between. Per germline, CDR1 MDHEN and CDR2 SYDVKM. This CDR3 contains 12 residues.

The chain is built from TRBV4-1 and TRBJ2-1; 11 bases are shared with TRBD2. CDR3 length: 16 residues. V was clipped by 0 bases and J by 12 bases; unmatched bases: 10. Germline V CDR1 and CDR2: MGHRA, YSYEKL. The CDR3 is CASSQEDQLAGGRQFF. In DNA form, the CDR3 reads TGCGCCAGCAGCCAAGAAGATCAGCTAGCGGGGGGCCGGCAGTTCTTC.

The chain is built from TRBV2 and TRBJ1-5; no clear D. The CDR3 runs 14 residues. CDR1 and CDR2 (germline): SNHLY, FYNNEI. V gave up 3 bases and J gave up 0 bases, with 6 bases separating them. As DNA, the CDR3 is TGTGCCAGCAGTGACAGATATAGCAATCAGCCCCAGCATTTT. This translates into CASSDRYSNQPQHF.

The CDR3 bases are TGTGCCAGCAGCTTGGACAAAGCCAAAAACATTCAGTACTTC. Its translation is CASSLDKAKNIQYF. The chain joins TRBV5-4 to TRBJ2-4, with D uncertain. Germline V CDR1 and CDR2: SGHNT, YYREEE (reference sequence). This CDR3 comprises 14 residues. V was pared by 0 bases and J by 0 bases, with 4 bases between.